Presented here are 27 T cell receptor beta chains from one specimen sequenced in a study of T-cell reconstitution after alpha-beta-depleted transplantation in children. Construction of the TCRbeta library involved unique molecular identifiers. In TCRdb, the PCR reads were re-called with MiXCR into one record per CDR3 protein. In the table there are some 250,000 distinct CDR3 sequences, approximately 12% of which are singletons. Sequenced material: PBMCs from the stem cell graft donor, taken from the stem cell graft. These TCRs come from a human donor who donated a stem cell graft to a child with acute lymphoblastic leukemia.

This clonotype was detected many times. The chain links TRBV6-1 to TRBJ2-3, with 7 bases fitting TRBD1. The CDR3 is 14 residues long. Germline CDR1 and CDR2: MNHNS and SASEGT. J gave up 2 bases and V 8 bases, and 7 bases lay outside the gene matches. The CDR3 sequence is CASRGQVYTDTQYF. CDR3 DNA sequence: TGTGCCAGCCGAGGACAGGTATACACAGATACGCAGTATTTT.

This clonotype occurred a few times. The V call is TRBV7-2, the J call TRBJ2-7, with TRBD1 as a possible D gene (6 bases). V was shortened by 1 base and J by 4 bases, with 14 bases between the two germline ends. The CDR3 covers 15 residues. Germline V lookup: CDR1 SGHTA, CDR2 FQGNSA. CDR3 bases: TGTGCCAGCAGCTTAGATTGGGGCAGGGGTTACGAGCAGTACTTC. As protein: CASSLDWGRGYEQYF.

In this sample, this clonotype turned up many times. This chain uses TRBV28 with TRBJ2-7; D is unresolved. Germline V gives CDR1 MDHEN, CDR2 SYDVKM. The ends were cut back, 5 bases at V and 0 bases at J, with 11 bases in the middle. The CDR3 length is 14 residues. The CDR3 sequence: CASSPPTFSYEQYF. The CDR3 DNA follows: TGTGCCAGCAGTCCCCCGACCTTCTCCTACGAGCAGTACTTC.

This clonotype was recorded many times. The chain combines TRBV20-1 with TRBJ2-7, with 9 positions matching TRBD1. The CDR3 is 12 residues long. Looked up from germline, CDR1 is DFQATT and CDR2 is SNEGSKA (reference sequence). Unmatched junction bases numbered 6, after V lost 6 bases and J lost 6 bases. DNA of the CDR3: TGCAGTGCAACAGGGGGCTATAGCGAGCAGTACTTC. It codes for CSATGGYSEQYF.

The V call is TRBV18, the J call TRBJ2-7; D is ambiguous. Germline values: CDR1 KGHSH, CDR2 LQKENI. The CDR3 is 14 amino acids. V lost 3 bases to trimming and J lost 0 bases, with 9 bases between them. CDR3 region: CASSPSAFSYEQYF. The CDR3 nucleotides read TGTGCCAGCTCACCGTCGGCTTTCTCCTACGAGCAGTACTTC.

Many counts were recorded for this clonotype. The J gene is TRBJ2-3, the V gene TRBV5-1, with 11 bases lining up with TRBD2. The trim removed 2 bases at V and 3 bases at J, leaving 5 bases unmatched. From germline, CDR1 is SGHRS and CDR2 YFSETQ. The CDR3 has 16 amino acids. The CDR3 sequence is CASSFAGTSGTDTQYF. CDR3 coding DNA: TGCGCCAGCAGCTTCGCCGGGACTAGCGGTACAGATACGCAGTATTTT.

This clonotype was counted many times. This rearrangement joins TRBV10-3 to TRBJ2-3; 9 nucleotides line up with TRBD2. The V gene end was trimmed by 8 bases and the J gene end by 1 base; junction bases not matched to a gene: 16. The CDR3 covers 18 residues. Germline V gene sequence: CDR1 ENHRY, CDR2 SYGVKD. The CDR3 DNA sequence: TGTGCCATCCGAAGAACTAGCGGGCACGAGGCTGGCACAGATACGCAGTATTTT. Protein: CAIRRTSGHEAGTDTQYF.

This clonotype was detected many times. The chain has TRBV20-1 and TRBJ2-3, with D perhaps TRBD1 or TRBD2 (5 bases each). V was shortened by 0 bases and J by 10 bases, with 11 bases between the two germline ends. The CDR3 length is 12 residues. CDR1 and CDR2 from the germline V gene are DFQATT and SNEGSKA (reference sequence). The CDR3 here is CSARDGGWAQYF. DNA of the CDR3: TGCAGTGCTAGAGATGGGGGATGGGCGCAGTATTTT.

This clonotype came up many times. The chain combines TRBV18 with TRBJ1-6; possibly TRBD1 for D (6 bases). Trimming pared 6 bases from V and 7 bases from J, leaving 16 bases between. The CDR3 covers 15 residues. The germline CDR1 and CDR2 sequences are KGHSH and LQKENI. CDR3 in DNA: TGTGCCAGCTCGCGAGGAATGGGGGCGAATTCACCCCTCCACTTT. Its protein is CASSRGMGANSPLHF. Complete variable domain (other parts from reference TRBV18 and TRBJ1-6): NAGVMQNPRHLVRRRGQEARLRCSPMKGHSHVYWYRQLPEEGLKFMVYLQKENIIDESGMPKERFSAEFPKEGPSILRIQQVVRGDSAAYFCASSRGMGANSPLHFGNGTRLTVT.

This clonotype was counted many times. This chain uses TRBV7-8 with TRBJ2-3; possibly TRBD2 for D (6 bases). Germline-derived CDR1 and CDR2 are SGHVS and FQNEAQ. V lost 3 bases and J lost 6, with 16 bases in between. The CDR3 length is 15 residues. CDR3 in DNA: TGTGCCAGCAGCTTGGGAACTAGCACGTCGGATACGCAGTATTTT. This codes for CASSLGTSTSDTQYF.

A few counts support this clonotype. A read error may account for a junction end that differs from germline. V is TRBV9 and J is TRBJ1-2; 7 bases agree with TRBD1. The CDR3 is 16 residues long. CDR1 and CDR2 from the germline V gene are SGDLS and YYNGEE. In nucleotides, the CDR3 is TGTGCCAGCACCGTAATGACAGGGCCGGGGCGCTATGGCTACACCTTC. As protein: CASTVMTGPGRYGYTF.

V is TRBV11-3 and J is TRBJ2-3; possible D gene TRBD2, 6 bases. The germline CDR1 and CDR2 sequences are SGHNT and YENEEA. The CDR3 contains 16 residues. Trimming cost V 3 bases and J 4 bases, with 17 bases left between them. CDR3 in amino acids: CASSLASGEVADTQYF. In nucleotides, the CDR3 is TGTGCCAGCAGCTTGGCTTCGGGAGAGGTGGCAGATACGCAGTATTTT.

This clonotype was found many times. This sequence joins TRBV28 and TRBJ1-2; D is perhaps TRBD1 (6 bases). Germline V gene sequence: CDR1 MDHEN, CDR2 SYDVKM. CDR3 size: 15 residues. Trimming cost V 3 bases and J 4 bases, with 15 bases left between them. The CDR3: CASSLGGSRGYGYTF. CDR3 nucleotide sequence: TGTGCCAGCAGTTTGGGGGGCTCCCGGGGCTATGGCTACACCTTC.

There are many counts of this clonotype. Written as DNA, the CDR3 is TGTGCCAGCAGCCAACCGAACAGGGGTTACGAGCAGTACTTC. It is translated as CASSQPNRGYEQYF. The V and J genes are TRBV14 and TRBJ2-7, with TRBD1 identical over 7 bases. The V gene end was trimmed by 2 bases and the J gene end by 4 bases; junction bases not matched to a gene: 5. In germline, CDR1 is SGHDN, CDR2 FVKESK. The CDR3 spans 14 residues. The full variable domain, rest sourced from reference TRBV14 and TRBJ2-7, is EAGVTQFPSHSVIEKGQTVTLRCDPISGHDNLYWYRRVMGKEIKFLLHFVKESKQDESGMPNNRFLAERTGGTYSTLKVQPAELEDSGVYFCASSQPNRGYEQYFGPGTRLTVT.

Concerning this clonotype itself: A clone one base away is much larger, so this may be a read error. The rearrangement uses TRBV7-9 and TRBJ2-3; D is unclear. V was clipped by 5 bases and J by 0 bases, with 12 bases between them. Germline assignment: CDR1 SEHNR and CDR2 FQNEAQ (reference sequence). The CDR3 is 15 amino acids. CDR3 sequence reads: CASSQESASTDTQYF. In nucleotides, the CDR3 is TGTGCCAGCAGCCAAGAGTCGGCAAGCACAGATACGCAGTATTTT.

This clonotype has ten or more counts. The V gene is TRBV28, the J gene TRBJ1-5; D is uncertain. Trimming cost V 2 bases and J 4 bases, with 9 bases left between them. The CDR3 contains 14 residues. Germline CDR1 MDHEN, CDR2 SYDVKM. DNA of the CDR3: TGTGCCAGCAGTTTACTGGGAGGGAATCAGCCCCAGCATTTT. It is translated as CASSLLGGNQPQHF. Based on the CDR3 plus reference TRBV28 and TRBJ1-5, the full variable domain is DVKVTQSSRYLVKRTGEKVFLECVQDMDHENMFWYRQDPGLGLRLIYFSYDVKMKEKGDIPEGYSVSREKKERFSLILESASTNQTSMYLCASSLLGGNQPQHFGDGTRLSIL.

Many counts were recorded for this clonotype. This chain connects TRBV6-1 to TRBJ1-1, with 8 positions matching TRBD1. Germline V lookup: CDR1 MNHNS, CDR2 SASEGT. The CDR3 runs 15 residues. V gave up 6 bases and J gave up 3 bases; unmatched junction bases: 9. Here the CDR3 reads CASSPDTGGYTEAFF. CDR3 DNA: TGTGCCAGCAGCCCGGATACAGGGGGATACACTGAAGCTTTCTTT.

The chain carries TRBV12-3 or TRBV12-4 and TRBJ2-5; D may be TRBD1 or TRBD2 (5 bases each). The CDR3 totals 14 residues. V lost 5 bases and J 3 bases, leaving 13 bases between the germline ends. CDR3 coding DNA: TGTGCCAGCAGTGACCGGGACGGAGAAGAGACCCAGTACTTC. Translating gives CASSDRDGEETQYF.

This clonotype occurred many times. Written as DNA, the CDR3 is TGTGCCAGCAGCTTAAGAGGGGGGGAAAAACTGTTTTTT. Its translation: CASSLRGGEKLFF. This chain connects TRBV7-2 to TRBJ1-4; a possible D gene is TRBD1 (6 bases). The germline V gene has CDR1 SGHTA and CDR2 FQGNSA. V gave up 2 bases and J gave up 8 bases, with 9 bases separating them. CDR3 length equals 13 residues.

This clonotype was picked up many times. V usage is TRBV30 and J usage is TRBJ2-7; D may be TRBD2 (7 bases). V lost 0 bases, J lost 4 bases, and 13 bases lay in between. This CDR3 spans 14 amino acids. Per the germline V gene, CDR1 is GTSNPN and CDR2 is SVGIG (reference sequence). The CDR3 DNA reads TGTGCCTGGAGTGTAGGGGGGGCTCTTTACGAGCAGTACTTC. Translated: CAWSVGGALYEQYF.

This clonotype was seen only a few times. This chain connects TRBV18 to TRBJ1-2; D gene uncertain. The CDR3 extends over 13 amino acids. With 2 bases removed from V and 6 bases from J, the gap between germline ends came to 10 bases. CDR1 is KGHSH, CDR2 LQKENI, per germline. The CDR3 is CASSPMGNDGYTF. CDR3 nucleotide sequence: TGTGCCAGCTCACCAATGGGGAACGATGGCTACACCTTC.

The chain uses TRBV6-4 and TRBJ2-1, with TRBD2 matching 9 bases. Germline V gene lookup returns CDR1 MRHNA and CDR2 SNTAGT. The V and J ends lost 5 bases and 7 bases, in that order; junction bases with no gene match: 12. The CDR3 consists of 16 residues. CDR3 in amino acids: CASSPLAGDSGNEQFF. The CDR3 nucleotides read TGTGCCAGCAGTCCTTTAGCGGGAGACTCCGGGAATGAGCAGTTCTTC.

This clonotype was picked up many times. The rearrangement joins TRBV10-3 to TRBJ1-1, with no clear D. V lost 0 bases to trimming and J lost 5 bases, with 4 bases between them. The CDR3 extends over 12 amino acids. The germline V gene has CDR1 ENHRY and CDR2 SYGVKD. The CDR3 loop reads CAISESGTEAFF. The CDR3 DNA is TGTGCCATCAGTGAGTCTGGGACTGAAGCTTTCTTT.

This clonotype was seen many times. The chain recombines TRBV9 with TRBJ2-1; the match to TRBD2 covers 9 bases. Germline CDR1 and CDR2: SGDLS and YYNGEE. There are 15 residues in the CDR3. Trimming took 0 bases from V and 7 from J; bases not matched to a gene: 5. The chain's CDR3 is CASSVDVAGVNEQFF. CDR3 bases: TGTGCCAGCAGCGTAGACGTAGCGGGAGTTAATGAGCAGTTCTTC.

Ten or more counts support this clonotype. The genes are TRBV7-2 and TRBJ2-7, with D possibly called TRBD1 or TRBD2 (5 bases each). Trimming cost V 7 bases and J 6 bases, with 22 bases left between them. Germline V lookup: CDR1 SGHTA, CDR2 FQGNSA. The CDR3 consists of 15 residues. CDR3 amino acids: CASTGSGSVNLEQYF. For the CDR3, the DNA is TGTGCCAGCACGGGATCAGGGTCAGTGAACCTCGAGCAGTACTTC.

This clonotype was seen ten or more times. The chain employs TRBV24-1 and TRBJ2-7, with 9 bases fitting TRBD2. The CDR3 is made up of 16 amino acids. Germline V gene sequence: CDR1 KGHDR, CDR2 SFDVKD. V lost 3 bases to trimming and J lost 5 bases; unmatched junction nucleotides: 10. The CDR3 loop is CATSDVSGSQLNEQYF. DNA for the CDR3: TGTGCCACCAGTGATGTTAGCGGGAGTCAGTTGAACGAGCAGTACTTC.

This clonotype was counted at least ten times. CDR3 sequence (DNA): TGTGCCAGCAGCCCCTCGCCAGGGGCTGCTGGCTACACCTTC. Translation gives CASSPSPGAAGYTF. The chain links TRBV5-5 to TRBJ1-2, with D perhaps TRBD1 (6 bases). The CDR3 covers 14 residues. The germline CDR1 and CDR2 sequences are SGHKS and YYEKEE (reference sequence). Between the trimmed V and J ends, which lost 4 bases and 7 bases, there was a span of 17 bases.